Each of the 14 T cell receptor beta chains below was sequenced from the same sample in a study of CD8+CD57+ T cells in acquired aplastic anemia (dated by TCRdb to about 2018). Instrument used: Illumina HiSeq 2000. Profiling of TCR beta VDJ combinations and CDR3 sequences used genomic DNA as the template. TCRdb's own reprocessing of the public reads used fastp at Q25 and MiXCR and kept productive beta chains. Rows merge per CDR3 protein into single entries with the most common DNA and genes. This sample lists 400,000 to 450,000 distinct CDR3 sequences; about two thirds were detected once. The biggest ten clones account for under 5% of the sample. The sample comprised sorted CD4+, CD8+, or CD8+CD57+ T cells (not recorded which) from PBMCs. Receptors originate from a human donor in good health, serving as a control.

The V gene is TRBV2, the J gene TRBJ1-5, with no clear D. Per germline, CDR1 SNHLY and CDR2 FYNNEI. CDR3 length: 14 amino acids. Trimming pared 6 bases from V and 5 bases from J, leaving 14 bases between. The CDR3: CASSSQRNYQPQHF. CDR3 in DNA: TGTGCCAGCAGCTCCCAGCGTAACTATCAGCCCCAGCATTTT.

This chain connects TRBV12-3 or TRBV12-4 to TRBJ2-7; 10 bases align to TRBD1. J gave up 2 bases and V 5 bases, and 3 bases lay outside the gene matches. CDR3 length: 14 amino acids. The CDR3 DNA reads TGTGCCAGCAGTAGACAGGGGGCCACCTACGAGCAGTACTTC. It codes for CASSRQGATYEQYF.

As regards this clonotype: Because it lacks the conserved phenylalanine or tryptophan at the end, this CDR3 is likely a read error. The DNA is left out, because the CDR3 cannot be placed on it with certainty; the CDR3 is given as TCRdb lists it. The chain's CDR3 is CASSEVIDAPSL. The rearrangement links TRBV2 to TRBJ2-5. The germline CDR1 and CDR2 sequences are SNHLY and FYNNEI. The length of the CDR3 is 12 amino acids, counting both ends.

This clonotype was detected many times. The chain combines TRBV11-1 with TRBJ1-1; 7 nucleotides line up with TRBD1. J was trimmed by 4 bases and V by 5 bases; bases with no gene match: 10. The CDR3 is 15 residues long. Looked up from germline, CDR1 is SGHAT and CDR2 is FQDESV (reference sequence). The CDR3 region has the DNA TGTGCCAGCAGCCGCAGACAGGGAGGTACCACTGAAGCTTTCTTT. Translating it yields CASSRRQGGTTEAFF.

CDR3 residues: CASSGNLAGGTNEQYF. The CDR3 bases are TGTGCCAGCAGCGGAAATCTAGCGGGGGGAACCAATGAGCAGTACTTC. J is TRBJ2-7 and V is TRBV7-2; TRBD2 agrees at 11 bases. The V and J ends lost 5 bases and 7 bases, in that order; junction bases with no gene match: 13. The CDR3 has 16 amino acids. CDR1 SGHTA and CDR2 FQGNSA come from the germline V gene.

The chain carries TRBV12-3 or TRBV12-4 and TRBJ1-4; maybe TRBD1 (5 bases). Trimming cost V 6 bases and J 5 bases, with 10 bases left between them. The CDR3 length is 13 residues. CDR3 sequence reads: CASRCEGNEKLFF. The DNA of the CDR3 is TGTGCCAGCAGGTGCGAGGGGAATGAAAAACTGTTTTTT.

This clonotype was found many times. The CDR3 loop reads CASSLFSQGAIGYTF. Written as DNA, the CDR3 is TGTGCCAGCAGCTTATTTAGTCAGGGGGCGATCGGCTACACCTTC. The chain has TRBV7-2 and TRBJ1-2; 8 bases align to TRBD1. Germline V CDR1 and CDR2: SGHTA, FQGNSA. The CDR3 extends over 15 amino acids. Losses at the gene ends were 2 bases for V and 8 bases for J; bases not matched to a gene: 10.

This clonotype was observed many times. The V gene is TRBV30, the J gene TRBJ1-1, with 9 bases lining up with TRBD1. The trim removed 4 bases at V and 0 bases at J, leaving 3 bases unmatched. CDR1 and CDR2 (germline): GTSNPN, SVGIG (reference sequence). CDR3 length: 14 amino acids. In nucleotides, the CDR3 is TGTGCCTGGAAAGGGGACAGGGTGAACACTGAAGCTTTCTTT. Translation gives CAWKGDRVNTEAFF.

The rearrangement joins TRBV9 to TRBJ2-1; the D gene is possibly TRBD2 (7 bases). With 3 bases removed from V and 6 bases from J, the gap between germline ends came to 10 bases. CDR1 is SGDLS, CDR2 YYNGEE, per germline. The CDR3 consists of 13 residues. The CDR3 DNA sequence: TGTGCCAGCAGCGCCGGGGGGCGCAATGAGCAGTTCTTC. Translated: CASSAGGRNEQFF.

This chain connects TRBV11-2 to TRBJ2-7, with 9 positions matching TRBD1. The CDR3 consists of 14 residues. Germline assignment: CDR1 SGHAT and CDR2 FQNNGV. V lost 1 base and J lost 5; bases outside the gene matches: 3. The CDR3 DNA reads as TGTGCCAGCAGCTTAGGGGACAGGGATCACGAGCAGTACTTC. This codes for CASSLGDRDHEQYF.

This clonotype was picked up many times. The V call is TRBV6-6, the J call TRBJ2-7; 11 positions match TRBD2. CDR1 and CDR2 from the germline V gene are MNHNY and SVGAGI (reference sequence). The CDR3 has 16 amino acids. The junction had 3 bases not matched to a gene; V was cut back by 2 bases and J by 0 bases. The CDR3: CASSYATSGGSYEQYF. CDR3 coding DNA: TGTGCCAGCAGTTACGCTACTAGCGGGGGCTCCTACGAGCAGTACTTC.

The V and J genes are TRBV7-9 and TRBJ1-6; D ambiguous. There are 15 residues in the CDR3. V shed 6 bases and J shed 13 bases, with 22 bases lying between them. From germline, CDR1 is SEHNR and CDR2 FQNEAQ (reference sequence). The CDR3 loop reads CASSRCQVNYCPLHF. The DNA of the CDR3 is TGTGCCAGCAGTAGATGTCAGGTGAACTATTGCCCCCTCCACTTT. The entire variable domain, with the rest obtained from reference TRBV7-9 and TRBJ1-6, is as follows: DTGVSQNPRHKITKRGQNVTFRCDPISEHNRLYWYRQTLGQGPEFLTYFQNEAQLEKSRLLSDRFSAERPKGSFSTLEIQRTEQGDSAMYLCASSRCQVNYCPLHFGNGTRLTVT.

CDR3 coding DNA: TGTGCCAGTACCCACACAGGGTTCAATTCACCCCTCCACTTT. Its translation: CASTHTGFNSPLHF. The chain couples TRBV19 to TRBJ1-6; the D gene is possibly TRBD1 (6 bases). The V end lost 7 bases, the J end lost 7 bases, and 14 bases lay between the germline ends. Germline-derived CDR1 and CDR2 are LNHDA and SQIVND (reference sequence). The length of the CDR3 is 14 residues.

This chain links TRBV5-8 with TRBJ1-1, with 7 bases aligning to TRBD1. V lost 4 bases and J lost 7; bases outside the gene matches: 10. In germline, CDR1 is SGHTS, CDR2 YDEGEE. This CDR3 contains 14 residues. The CDR3 loop reads CASSPRPGTVEAFF. CDR3 coding DNA: TGTGCCAGCAGCCCTCGACCCGGGACAGTTGAAGCTTTCTTT.